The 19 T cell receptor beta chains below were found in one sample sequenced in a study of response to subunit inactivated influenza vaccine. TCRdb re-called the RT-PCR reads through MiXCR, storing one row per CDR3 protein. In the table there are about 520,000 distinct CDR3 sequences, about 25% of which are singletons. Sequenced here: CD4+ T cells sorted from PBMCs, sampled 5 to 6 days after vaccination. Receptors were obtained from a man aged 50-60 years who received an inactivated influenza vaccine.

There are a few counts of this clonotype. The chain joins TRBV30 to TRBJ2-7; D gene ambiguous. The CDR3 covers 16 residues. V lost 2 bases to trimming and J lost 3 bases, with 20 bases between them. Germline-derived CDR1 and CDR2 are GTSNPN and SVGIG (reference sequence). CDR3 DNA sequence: TGTGCCTGGAGTTCAGGTCTTTCTCTACCCGTCTACGAGCAGTACTTC. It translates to CAWSSGLSLPVYEQYF.

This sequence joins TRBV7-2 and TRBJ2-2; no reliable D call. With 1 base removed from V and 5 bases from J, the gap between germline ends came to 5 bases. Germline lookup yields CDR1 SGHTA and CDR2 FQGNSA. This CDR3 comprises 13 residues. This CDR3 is CASSLVYTGELFF. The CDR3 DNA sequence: TGTGCCAGCAGCTTAGTGTATACCGGGGAGCTGTTTTTT.

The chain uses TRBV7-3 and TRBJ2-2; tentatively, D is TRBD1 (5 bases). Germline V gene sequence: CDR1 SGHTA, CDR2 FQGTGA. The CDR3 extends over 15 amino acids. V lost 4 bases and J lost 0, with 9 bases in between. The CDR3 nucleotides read TGTGCCAGCAGCTCTACAGGACCGAACACCGGGGAGCTGTTTTTT. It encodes CASSSTGPNTGELFF.

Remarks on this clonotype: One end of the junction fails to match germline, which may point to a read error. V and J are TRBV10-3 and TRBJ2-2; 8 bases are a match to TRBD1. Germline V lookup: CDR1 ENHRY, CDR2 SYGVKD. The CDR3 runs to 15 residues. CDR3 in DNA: TGTGCCATCAGTGGGACAGGGATTGGCACCGTGGAGCTGTTTTTT. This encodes CAISGTGIGTVELFF.

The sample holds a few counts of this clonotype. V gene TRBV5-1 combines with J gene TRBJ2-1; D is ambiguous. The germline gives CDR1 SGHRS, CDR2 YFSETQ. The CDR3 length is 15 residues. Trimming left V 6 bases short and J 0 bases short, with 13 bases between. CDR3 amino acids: CASKVEAHSYNEQFF. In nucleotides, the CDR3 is TGCGCCAGCAAGGTCGAAGCACACTCCTACAATGAGCAGTTCTTC. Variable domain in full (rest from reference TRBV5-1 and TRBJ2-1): KAGVTQTPRYLIKTRGQQVTLSCSPISGHRSVSWYQQTPGQGLQFLFEYFSETQRNKGNFPGRFSGRQFSNSRSEMNVSTLELGDSALYLCASKVEAHSYNEQFFGPGTRLTVL.

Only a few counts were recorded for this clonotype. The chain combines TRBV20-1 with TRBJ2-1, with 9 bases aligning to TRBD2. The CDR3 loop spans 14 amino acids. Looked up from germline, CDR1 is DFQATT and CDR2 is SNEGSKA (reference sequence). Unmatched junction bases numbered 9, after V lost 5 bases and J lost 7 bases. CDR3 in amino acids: CSAPLGAGGNEQFF. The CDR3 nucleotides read TGCAGTGCTCCCCTGGGAGCGGGGGGAAATGAGCAGTTCTTC.

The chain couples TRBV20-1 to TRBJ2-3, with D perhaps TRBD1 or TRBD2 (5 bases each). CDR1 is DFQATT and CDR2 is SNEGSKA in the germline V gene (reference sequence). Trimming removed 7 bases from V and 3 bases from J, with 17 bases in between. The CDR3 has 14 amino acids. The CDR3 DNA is TGCAGTGGCCCTCGGGGCAGGGAGACAGATACGCAGTATTTT. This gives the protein CSGPRGRETDTQYF.

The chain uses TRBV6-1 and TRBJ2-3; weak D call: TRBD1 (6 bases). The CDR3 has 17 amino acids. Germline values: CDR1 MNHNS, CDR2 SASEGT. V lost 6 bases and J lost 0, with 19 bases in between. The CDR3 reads CASSPTQGSSSTDTQYF. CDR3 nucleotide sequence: TGTGCCAGCAGCCCTACTCAGGGGTCATCTAGCACAGATACGCAGTATTTT.

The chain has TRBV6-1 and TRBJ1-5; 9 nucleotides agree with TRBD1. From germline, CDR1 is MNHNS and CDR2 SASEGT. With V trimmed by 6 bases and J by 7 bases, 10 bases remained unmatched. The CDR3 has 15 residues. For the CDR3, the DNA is TGTGCCAGCAGACACCTCCAGGACAGGGGCCAGCCCCAGCATTTT. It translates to CASRHLQDRGQPQHF.

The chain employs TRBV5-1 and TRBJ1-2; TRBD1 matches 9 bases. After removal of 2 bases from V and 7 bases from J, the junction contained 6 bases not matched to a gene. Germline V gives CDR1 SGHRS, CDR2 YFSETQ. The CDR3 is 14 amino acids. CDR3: CASSLAGTGPGYTF. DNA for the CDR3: TGCGCCAGCAGCTTAGCCGGGACAGGGCCTGGCTACACCTTC. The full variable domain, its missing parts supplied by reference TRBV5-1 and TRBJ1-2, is KAGVTQTPRYLIKTRGQQVTLSCSPISGHRSVSWYQQTPGQGLQFLFEYFSETQRNKGNFPGRFSGRQFSNSRSEMNVSTLELGDSALYLCASSLAGTGPGYTFGSGTRLTVV.

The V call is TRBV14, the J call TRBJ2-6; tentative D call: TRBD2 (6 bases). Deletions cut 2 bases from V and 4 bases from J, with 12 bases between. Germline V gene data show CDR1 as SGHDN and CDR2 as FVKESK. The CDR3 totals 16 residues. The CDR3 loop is CASSQYGGRGANVLTF. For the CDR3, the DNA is TGTGCCAGCAGCCAATACGGGGGACGAGGGGCCAACGTCCTGACTTTC.

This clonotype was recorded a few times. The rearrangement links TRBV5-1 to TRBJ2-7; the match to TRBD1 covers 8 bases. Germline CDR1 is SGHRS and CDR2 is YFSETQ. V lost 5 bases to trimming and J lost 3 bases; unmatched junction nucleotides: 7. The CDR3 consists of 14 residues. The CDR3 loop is CASRPPGQGYEQYF. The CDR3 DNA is TGCGCCAGCAGACCCCCCGGACAGGGCTACGAGCAGTACTTC.

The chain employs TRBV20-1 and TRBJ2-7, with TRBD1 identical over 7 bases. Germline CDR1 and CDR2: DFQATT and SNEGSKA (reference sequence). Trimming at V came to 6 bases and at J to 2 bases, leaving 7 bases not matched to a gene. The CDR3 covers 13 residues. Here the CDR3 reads CSAVDRWPYEQYF. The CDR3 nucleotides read TGCAGTGCCGTGGACAGGTGGCCCTACGAGCAGTACTTC.

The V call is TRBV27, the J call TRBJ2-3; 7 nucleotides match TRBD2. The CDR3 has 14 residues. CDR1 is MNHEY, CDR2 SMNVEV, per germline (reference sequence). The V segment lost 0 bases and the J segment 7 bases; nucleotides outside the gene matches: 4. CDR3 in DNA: TGTGCCAGCAGTTTATCGGGGGGACTACATACGCAGTATTTT. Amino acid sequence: CASSLSGGLHTQYF.

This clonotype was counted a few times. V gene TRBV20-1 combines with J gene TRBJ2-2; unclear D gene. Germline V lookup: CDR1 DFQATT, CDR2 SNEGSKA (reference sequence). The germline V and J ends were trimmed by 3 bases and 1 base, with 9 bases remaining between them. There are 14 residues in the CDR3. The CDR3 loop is CSASQVQNTGELFF. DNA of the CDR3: TGCAGTGCTAGCCAGGTGCAGAACACCGGGGAGCTGTTTTTT.

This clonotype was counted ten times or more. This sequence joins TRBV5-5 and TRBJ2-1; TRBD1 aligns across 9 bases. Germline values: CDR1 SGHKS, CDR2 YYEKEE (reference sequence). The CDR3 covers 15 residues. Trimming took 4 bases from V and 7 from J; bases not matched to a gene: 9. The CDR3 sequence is CASSTRGQGANEQFF. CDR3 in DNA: TGTGCCAGCAGCACGAGGGGACAGGGCGCAAATGAGCAGTTCTTC.

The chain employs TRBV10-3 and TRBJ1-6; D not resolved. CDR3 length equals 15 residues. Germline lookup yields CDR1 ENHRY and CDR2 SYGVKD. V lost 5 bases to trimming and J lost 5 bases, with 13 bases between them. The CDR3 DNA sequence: TGTGCCATCAGTAGGAGCAGGATGAATAATTCACCCCTCCACTTT. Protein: CAISRSRMNNSPLHF.

The CDR3 reads CASSSTAASTDTQYF. The CDR3 DNA reads TGCGCCAGCAGTAGCACAGCCGCTAGCACAGATACGCAGTATTTT. J is TRBJ2-3 and V is TRBV5-1; D is unclear. The CDR3 contains 15 residues. The germline gives CDR1 SGHRS, CDR2 YFSETQ. The ends were cut back, 5 bases at V and 0 bases at J, with 13 bases in the middle.

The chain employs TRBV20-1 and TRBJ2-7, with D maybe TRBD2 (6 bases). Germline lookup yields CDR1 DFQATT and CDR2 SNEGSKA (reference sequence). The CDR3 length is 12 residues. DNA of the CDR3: TGCAGCGCCTGGCGGGATACCTACGAGCAGTACTTC. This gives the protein CSAWRDTYEQYF.